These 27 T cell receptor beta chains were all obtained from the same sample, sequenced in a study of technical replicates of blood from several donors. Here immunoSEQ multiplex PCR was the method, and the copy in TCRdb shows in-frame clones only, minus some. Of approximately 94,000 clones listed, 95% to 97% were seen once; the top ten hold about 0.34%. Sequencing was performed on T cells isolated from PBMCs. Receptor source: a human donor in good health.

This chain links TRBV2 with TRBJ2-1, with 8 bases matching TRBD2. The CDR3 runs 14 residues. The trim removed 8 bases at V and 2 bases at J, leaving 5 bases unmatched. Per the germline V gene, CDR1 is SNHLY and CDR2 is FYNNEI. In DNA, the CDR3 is TGTGCCAGCCTGCGGGAGGTGGCCTACAATGAGCAGTTCTTC. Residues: CASLREVAYNEQFF.

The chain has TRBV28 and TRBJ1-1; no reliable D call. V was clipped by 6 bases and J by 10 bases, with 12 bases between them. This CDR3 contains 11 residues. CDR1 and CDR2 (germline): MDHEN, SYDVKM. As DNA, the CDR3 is TGTGCCAGCAGCACCTATGACATAGCTTTCTTT. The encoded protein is CASSTYDIAFF.

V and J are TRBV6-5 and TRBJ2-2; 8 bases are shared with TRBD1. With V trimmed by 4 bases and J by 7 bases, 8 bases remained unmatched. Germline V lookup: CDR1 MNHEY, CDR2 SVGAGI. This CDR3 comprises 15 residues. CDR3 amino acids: CASSSRTGKDGELFF. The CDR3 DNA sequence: TGTGCCAGCAGTTCCCGGACAGGGAAGGACGGGGAGCTGTTTTTT.

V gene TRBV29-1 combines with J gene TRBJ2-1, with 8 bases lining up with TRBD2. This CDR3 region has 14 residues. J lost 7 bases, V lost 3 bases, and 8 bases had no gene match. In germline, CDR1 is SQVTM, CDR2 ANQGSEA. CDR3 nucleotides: TGCAGCGTTGATTCAGCGGGAGCCGTGAATGAGCAGTTCTTC. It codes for CSVDSAGAVNEQFF.

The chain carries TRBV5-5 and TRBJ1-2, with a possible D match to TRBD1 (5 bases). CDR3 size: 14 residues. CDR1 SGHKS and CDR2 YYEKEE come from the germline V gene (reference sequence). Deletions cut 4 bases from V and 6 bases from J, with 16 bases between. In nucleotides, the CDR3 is TGTGCCAGCAGCCGGGGGGACCTCACCCATGGCTACACCTTC. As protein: CASSRGDLTHGYTF.

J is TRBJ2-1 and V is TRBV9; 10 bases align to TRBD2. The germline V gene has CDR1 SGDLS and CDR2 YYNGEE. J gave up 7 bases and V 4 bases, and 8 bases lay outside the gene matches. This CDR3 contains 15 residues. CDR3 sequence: CASSYSGRPENEQFF. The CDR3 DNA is TGTGCCAGCAGCTATAGCGGGAGGCCAGAAAATGAGCAGTTCTTC.

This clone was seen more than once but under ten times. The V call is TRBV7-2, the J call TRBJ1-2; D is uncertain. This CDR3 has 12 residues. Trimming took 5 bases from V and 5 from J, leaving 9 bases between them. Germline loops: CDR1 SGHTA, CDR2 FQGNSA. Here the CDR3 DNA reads TGTGCCAGCAGCGCCAATGAGTATGGCTACACCTTC. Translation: CASSANEYGYTF. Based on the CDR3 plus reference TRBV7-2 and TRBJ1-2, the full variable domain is GAGVSQSPSNKVTEKGKDVELRCDPISGHTALYWYRQSLGQGLEFLIYFQGNSAPDKSGLPSDRFSAERTGGSVSTLTIQRTQQEDSAVYLCASSANEYGYTFGSGTRLTVV.

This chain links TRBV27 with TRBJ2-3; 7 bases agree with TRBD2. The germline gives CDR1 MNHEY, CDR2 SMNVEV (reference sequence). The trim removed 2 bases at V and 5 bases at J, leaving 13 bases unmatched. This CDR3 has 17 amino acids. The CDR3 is CASSLLSQSGGRDTQYF. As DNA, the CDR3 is TGTGCCAGCAGTTTACTGTCCCAGTCGGGCGGGAGAGATACGCAGTATTTT.

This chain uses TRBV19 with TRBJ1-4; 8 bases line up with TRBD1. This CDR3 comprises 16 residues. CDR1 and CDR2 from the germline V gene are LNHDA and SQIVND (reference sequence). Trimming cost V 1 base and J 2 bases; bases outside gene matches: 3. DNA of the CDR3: TGTGCCAGTAGTATAGGGACAGGGTCTACTAATGAAAAACTGTTTTTT. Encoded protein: CASSIGTGSTNEKLFF.

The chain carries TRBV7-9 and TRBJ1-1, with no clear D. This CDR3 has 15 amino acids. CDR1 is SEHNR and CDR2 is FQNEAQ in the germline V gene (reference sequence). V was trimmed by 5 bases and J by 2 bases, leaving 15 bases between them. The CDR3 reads CASSGKARTNTEAFF. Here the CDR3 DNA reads TGTGCCAGCAGCGGCAAAGCTAGAACCAACACTGAAGCTTTCTTT.

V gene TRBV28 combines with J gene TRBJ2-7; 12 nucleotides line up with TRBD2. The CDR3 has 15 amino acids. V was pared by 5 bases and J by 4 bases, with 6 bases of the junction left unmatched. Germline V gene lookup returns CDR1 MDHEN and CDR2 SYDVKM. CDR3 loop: CASSRPTSGRYEQYF. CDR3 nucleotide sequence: TGTGCCAGCAGTCGACCGACTAGCGGGAGATACGAGCAGTACTTC.

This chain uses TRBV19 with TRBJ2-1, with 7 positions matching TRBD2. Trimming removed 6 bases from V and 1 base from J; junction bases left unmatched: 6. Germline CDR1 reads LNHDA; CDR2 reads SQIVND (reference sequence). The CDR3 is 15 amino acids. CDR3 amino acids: CASRAGEGSYNEQFF. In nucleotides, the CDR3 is TGTGCCAGTAGGGCGGGAGAGGGGTCCTACAATGAGCAGTTCTTC.

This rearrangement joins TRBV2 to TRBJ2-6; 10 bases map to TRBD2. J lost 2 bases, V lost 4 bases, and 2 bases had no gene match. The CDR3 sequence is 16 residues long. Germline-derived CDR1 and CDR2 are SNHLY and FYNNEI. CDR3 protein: CASSALAGAGANVLTF. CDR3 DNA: TGTGCCAGCAGTGCTCTAGCGGGGGCTGGGGCCAACGTCCTGACTTTC.

CDR3 bases: TGTGCCAGTAGTCCGATGACAGGGCTGAACACTGAAGCTTTCTTT. Protein sequence: CASSPMTGLNTEAFF. The genes are TRBV19 and TRBJ1-1; the match to TRBD1 covers 7 bases. With 5 bases clipped from V and 0 bases from J, the junction kept 6 bases outside the gene matches. There are 15 residues in the CDR3. The germline V gene has CDR1 LNHDA and CDR2 SQIVND (reference sequence). Supplemented by reference TRBV19 and TRBJ1-1, the full variable domain reads DGGITQSPKYLFRKEGQNVTLSCEQNLNHDAMYWYRQDPGQGLRLIYYSQIVNDFQKGDIAEGYSVSREKKESFPLTVTSAQKNPTAFYLCASSPMTGLNTEAFFGQGTRLTVV.

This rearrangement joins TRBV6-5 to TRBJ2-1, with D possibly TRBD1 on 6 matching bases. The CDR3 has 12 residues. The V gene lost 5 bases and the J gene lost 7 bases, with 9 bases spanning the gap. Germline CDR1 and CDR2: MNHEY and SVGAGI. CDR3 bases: TGTGCCAGCAGTACGAGGGGGAATGAGCAGTTCTTC. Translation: CASSTRGNEQFF.

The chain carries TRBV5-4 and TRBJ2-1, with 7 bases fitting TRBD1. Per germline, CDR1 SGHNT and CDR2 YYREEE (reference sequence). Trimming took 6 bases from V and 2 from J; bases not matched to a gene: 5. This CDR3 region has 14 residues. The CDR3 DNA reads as TGTGCCAGCAACCCCGGACAGGCCTACAATGAGCAGTTCTTC. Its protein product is CASNPGQAYNEQFF. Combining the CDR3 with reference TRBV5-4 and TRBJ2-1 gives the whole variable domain ETGVTQSPTHLIKTRGQQVTLRCSSQSGHNTVSWYQQALGQGPQFIFQYYREEENGRGNFPPRFSGLQFPNYSSELNVNALELDDSALYLCASNPGQAYNEQFFGPGTRLTVL.

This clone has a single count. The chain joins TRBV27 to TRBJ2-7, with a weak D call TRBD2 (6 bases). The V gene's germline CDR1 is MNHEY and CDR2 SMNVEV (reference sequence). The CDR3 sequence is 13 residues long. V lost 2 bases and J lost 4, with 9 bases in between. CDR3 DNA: TGTGCCAGCAGTTTAGGGACTCTATACGAGCAGTACTTC. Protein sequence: CASSLGTLYEQYF.

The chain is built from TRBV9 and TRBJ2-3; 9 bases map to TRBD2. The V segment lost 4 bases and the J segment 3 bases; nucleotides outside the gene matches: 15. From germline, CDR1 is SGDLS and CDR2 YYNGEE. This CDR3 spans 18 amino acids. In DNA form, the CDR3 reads TGTGCCAGCAGCTCGAGAGGGATTAGTAGCGGGAGAACAGATACGCAGTATTTT. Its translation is CASSSRGISSGRTDTQYF.

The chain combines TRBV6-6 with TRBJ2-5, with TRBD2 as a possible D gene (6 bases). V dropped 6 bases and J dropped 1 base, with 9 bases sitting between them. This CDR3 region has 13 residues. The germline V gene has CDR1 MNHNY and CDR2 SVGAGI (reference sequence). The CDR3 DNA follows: TGTGCCAGCAGGGACTACACCCAAGAGACCCAGTACTTC. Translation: CASRDYTQETQYF.

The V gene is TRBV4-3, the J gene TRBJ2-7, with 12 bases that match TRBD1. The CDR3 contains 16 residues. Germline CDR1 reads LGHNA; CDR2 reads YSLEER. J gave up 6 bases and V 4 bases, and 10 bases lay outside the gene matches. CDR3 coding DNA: TGCGCCAGCAGCCTACAGCCGGGACAGGGGGCGCGCGAGCAGTACTTC. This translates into CASSLQPGQGAREQYF.

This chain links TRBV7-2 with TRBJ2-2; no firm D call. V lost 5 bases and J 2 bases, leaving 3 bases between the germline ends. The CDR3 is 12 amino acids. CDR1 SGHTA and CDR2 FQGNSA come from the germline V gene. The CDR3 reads CASSLNTGELFF. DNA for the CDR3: TGTGCCAGCAGCCTTAACACCGGGGAGCTGTTTTTT.

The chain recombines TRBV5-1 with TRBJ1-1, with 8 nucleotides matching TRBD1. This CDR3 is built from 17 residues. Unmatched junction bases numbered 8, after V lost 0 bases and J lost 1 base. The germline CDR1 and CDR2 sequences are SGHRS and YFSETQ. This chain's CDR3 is CASSLGDRGLPNTEAFF. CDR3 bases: TGCGCCAGCAGCTTGGGAGACAGGGGACTTCCGAACACTGAAGCTTTCTTT.

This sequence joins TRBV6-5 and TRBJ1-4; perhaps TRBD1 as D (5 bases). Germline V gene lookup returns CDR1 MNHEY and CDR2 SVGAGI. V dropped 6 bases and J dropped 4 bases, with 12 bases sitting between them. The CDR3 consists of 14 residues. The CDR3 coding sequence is TGTGCCAGCAGCTTTGACAGACGTAATGAAAAACTGTTTTTT. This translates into CASSFDRRNEKLFF.

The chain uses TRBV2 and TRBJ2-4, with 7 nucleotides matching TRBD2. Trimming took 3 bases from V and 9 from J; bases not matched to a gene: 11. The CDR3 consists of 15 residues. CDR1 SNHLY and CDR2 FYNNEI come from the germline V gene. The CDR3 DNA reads TGTGCCAGCAGTGACGTGCTGGCTTCGGGGGGCATTCAGTACTTC. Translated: CASSDVLASGGIQYF.

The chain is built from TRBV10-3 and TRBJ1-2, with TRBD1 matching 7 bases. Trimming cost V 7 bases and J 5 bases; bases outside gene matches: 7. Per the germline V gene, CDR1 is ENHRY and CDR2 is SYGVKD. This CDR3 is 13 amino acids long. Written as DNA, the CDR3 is TGTGCCATCACCCAAGACAGGGAATATGGCTACACCTTC. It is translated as CAITQDREYGYTF.

The DNA for the CDR3 is TGTGCCAGCGGCGAGGGTCCGGGTAATGAGCAGTTCTTC. Amino acids: CASGEGPGNEQFF. The chain carries TRBV11-3 and TRBJ2-1; weak D call: TRBD2 (5 bases). Germline V CDR1 and CDR2: SGHNT, YENEEA. This CDR3 has 13 amino acids. The V and J ends lost 8 bases and 7 bases respectively, with 15 bases between them.

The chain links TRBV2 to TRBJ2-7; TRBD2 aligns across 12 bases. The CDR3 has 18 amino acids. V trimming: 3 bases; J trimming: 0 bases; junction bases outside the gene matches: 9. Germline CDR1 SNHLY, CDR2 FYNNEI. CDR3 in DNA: TGTGCCAGCAGTGATCCCGGGACTAGCGGGCGACTCTCCTACGAGCAGTACTTC. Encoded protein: CASSDPGTSGRLSYEQYF.